This T cell receptor beta chain was captured by sequencing in a study of T cell repertoires in cytomegalovirus infection. About the research overall: Matching HLA type, along with CMV infection, was indicated by public TCR beta signatures.

Study observations and caveats: Dominating the ex vivo response were TCR beta clonotypes that were CMV-specific and HLA-C-restricted. The study identified carriers of CMV plus the relevant HLA from cumulative public TCR beta family frequency.

This clonotype was observed many times. The antigen remains undetermined. TCRdb re-called the reads with MiXCR, one entry per CDR3 protein. The data contain approximately 500,000 distinct CDR3 sequences, 16% of them singletons. The sequenced sample was CD8+ T cells from PBMCs. The sequence was obtained from a human donor in good health (CMV status not recorded). Some clones in this sample may be carry-over from other donors' samples.

The CDR3 loop is CASSLGQGANEKLFF. In nucleotides, the CDR3 is TGTGCCAGCAGTCTGGGACAGGGAGCTAATGAAAAACTGTTTTTT. The rearrangement joins TRBV6-1 to TRBJ1-4; 9 positions agree with TRBD1. J gave up 3 bases and V 5 bases, and 4 bases lay outside the gene matches. Germline loops: CDR1 MNHNS, CDR2 SASEGT. This CDR3 has 15 residues.